This TCR beta chain emerged from a study of cytomegalovirus exposure and HLA in healthy donors listed by TCRdb under 2017. At the level of the whole study: In an earlier analysis of under 750 of the donors, around 300 Gb of sequence data and roughly 100 million unique TCR beta sequences from approximately 180 million T cells were reported. Roughly 300 gigabases of sequencing data and around 85 million unique TCR sequences made up an early release that covered over 550 HLA-typed donors. Of the 350 to 450 genotyped donors, over 80% were placed in the genetic ancestry cluster associated with self-reported Caucasian donors. The study aimed to test whether cataloging public T cell receptors could reveal signatures of past pathogen exposure. The study profiled the T cell repertoires of 666 subjects by immunosequencing and related them to cytomegalovirus serostatus. A separate validation cohort of 100 to 150 different subjects was used in addition to the 666-subject first cohort. To predict cytomegalovirus infection status, the study combined high-throughput TCR immunosequencing, statistical association of individual TCRs with disease status, and machine learning. A later analysis re-analyzed previously published TCR beta repertoires from 666 donors and added high-resolution HLA genotyping to study TCR occurrence patterns. Rather than drawing on any new phenotypic data, the later analysis identified candidate immune exposures from TCR beta sequences and the way those sequences occurred across donors. An earlier analysis of around 640 of the donors used high-throughput TCR beta sequencing to judge whether each TCR beta V gene segment behaved as functional or pseudogenic. Donor age, sex, ethnicity and CMV serostatus were compiled alongside the repertoire data. A later genetic analysis used genome-wide SNP genotypes for about 65% of the 666 donors, treating that subset as a discovery cohort. All discovery cohort repertoires had been generated on a single sequencing platform. Both class I and class II loci were covered by HLA typing, at four-digit resolution. The number of typed donors differed by locus: roughly 620-630 for A, B, C, DRB1 and DQB1; some 540 for DQA1; around 580 for DPA1; and about 450 for DPB1. Roughly 5 DR-DQ haplotypes were handled as single units for association and clustering, since linkage in the cohort was strong. Among 398 genotyped donors of the cohort, an average of 235,054 unique TCR beta nucleotide sequences were sequenced per donor, roughly a sixth of them non-productive.

In total, over 600 healthy bone marrow donors made up the cohort. At the time of sampling, every cohort member was nominally healthy, though immune exposures that went unrecorded were likely present. The donor was CMV seropositive and belonged to the group of about 290 seropositive cohort members. Each donor provided a peripheral blood sample, and peripheral blood mononuclear cells were used for TCR beta sequencing. Genomic DNA was extracted from the blood cell samples with the Qiagen DNeasy Blood Extraction Kit. A word on this clone: Its antigen is still unknown. Per-base quality was not reported, and no clone a single base away is much larger than it.

Its CDR3 holds 15 amino acids, cysteine through phenylalanine. Just the 45-base CDR3 DNA is kept, in frame starting at base 1. The junction shows trimming of 5 bases on V and 6 bases on J, and the gene matches do not reach 12 bases of it. Per the germline V gene, MDHEN is the CDR1 and SYDVKM is the CDR2. Paper-wide results and their limitations: When HLA alleles, especially DR and DQ, strongly co-occurred, TCR associations were difficult to assign to individual alleles. This cohort had only TCR beta chains sequenced, and the lack of alpha or paired-chain data limited which features could be detected. The 87-base-pair reads could not distinguish some IMGT-functional V segments, including TRBV6-2 and TRBV6-3, so those segments were excluded. An association between a missense DCLRE1C variant and V-gene and J-gene trimming of TCR beta chains was found in a later genetic analysis and replicated in an independent cohort. Roughly uniform sequencing depth across donors was assumed in presence/absence analyses, although this assumption may not hold. CMV serostatus was the only immune exposure information available for the cohort. According to a later analysis, most CMV-associated TCR beta chains appeared to be HLA-restricted, and the HLA associations seemed to be driven largely by CMV exposure. Most TCR sequences were seen in very few donors, while some public TCRs were found in many individuals. A later analysis associated about 17,000 TCR beta sequences with specific HLA alleles at a false discovery rate of 0.05. In a later analysis, several top co-occurrence clusters were reported to appear linked to parvovirus B19, influenza, CMV and Epstein-Barr virus. A cluster of highly shared sequence variants was judged likely to represent a technical artifact of the sequencing pipeline. According to a later analysis, TCR association rates differed among HLA loci, with DRB1 alleles showing the most associated TCRs and HLA-C alleles showing the fewest. The study gave a list of about 150 TCR beta chains associated with cytomegalovirus. Correlated functional status among segregating V segments might be attributable to linkage disequilibrium, but an unknown experimental factor could not be ruled out. The authors suggested that the approach could potentially be extended to other disease states and immunological phenotypes. According to a later genetic analysis, donors in an Asian-associated ancestry cluster had fewer N-insertions in productive TCRs than the approximately 630-donor mean. A few of the identified cytomegalovirus-associated TCR beta chains were confirmed in vitro to be specific for cytomegalovirus antigens. In a later analysis, HLA-associated TCR beta chains were found to be more clonally expanded and to have lower generation probabilities than equally common non-associated chains. Over 15 rarely observed V segments, including chromosome 9 orphons, were excluded from the earlier analysis of several hundred of the donors because counts were too low. Cytomegalovirus status was reported to be diagnosed by the classifier with high specificity and sensitivity in both the original and validation cohorts. A further reported finding was that TCR beta sequences accurately predicted the HLA-A and HLA-B alleles for most subjects in the first cohort. Because HLA typing was missing for some donors at each locus, association tests included only the typed subset. An earlier analysis of 587 of the donors showed that most TCR beta V segments appeared in productive rearrangements either about 90% or about 30% of the time, which broadly matched IMGT annotations.

The library was obtained by the immunoSEQ multiplex PCR assay. For the multiplex PCR, a mixture combining 60 forward primers for TCR Vbeta segments and 13 reverse primers for TCR Jbeta segments was used. The CDR3 region of rearranged TCR beta genes was amplified from genomic DNA with a multiplex PCR assay. The amplified TCR beta libraries were sequenced on the Illumina HiSeq System as 87-base-pair reads. Turning to the authors' computational methods: Across the 500 to 850 repertoires, a later analysis counted tens of millions of unique TCR beta chains, 9 million to 14 million of which were shared by at least two donors. A nearest-neighbor algorithm error-corrected the raw reads and collapsed the reads into unique sequences, merging closely related sequences to remove PCR and sequencing errors. V, D and J gene segments were assigned by aligning CDR3 sequences to IMGT reference sequences. Each retained sequence needed at least a six-nucleotide match to both a V gene segment and a J gene segment. A rearrangement was called productive if the CDR3 had no stop codons and remained in frame with V and J, and every other rearrangement was called non-productive. CDR3 was defined according to IMGT convention as the region running from the second conserved V-encoded cysteine to the conserved J-encoded phenylalanine. In an earlier analysis of just under 600 of the donors, sequences lacking an unambiguous match to a single V gene segment were excluded. An earlier analysis of 587 of the donors called V segments functional above 56.7% productive rearrangements and segregating when the between-donor standard deviation exceeded 5%. A statistical classification framework was developed to diagnose cytomegalovirus status using the catalog of TCR beta chain sequences. V and J gene assignment, in a later analysis, came from comparing TCR nucleotide sequences with IMGT/GENE-DB human TR gene sequences. Using the TCRdist pipeline, a later analysis assigned CDR3 sequences along with most-parsimonious VDJ recombination scenarios. In a later analysis, each TCR beta chain was defined by its CDR3 amino acid sequence together with its V-gene family, and reads without a unique V-gene family were excluded. As a way to deal with suspected cross-contamination and a sequencing artifact, a later analysis dropped 450 to 600 nucleotide sequences that were highly shared and had low generation probability. In a later analysis, a clonal expansion index for each public chain was calculated from normalized within-repertoire ranks of inferred template counts. In a later analysis, generation probabilities were computed with a VDJ recombination model fitted to out-of-frame rearrangements, and the resulting probabilities were checked against IGoR. In a later analysis, TCR-TCR, TCR-HLA and TCR-CMV co-occurrence was scored with hypergeometric tests, and a repertoire-size bias correction was applied to TCR pairs. In a later analysis, false discovery rates were estimated by permuting HLA or CMV assignments 20 times. A later analysis grouped co-occurring TCRs with DBSCAN, adding TCRdist sequence similarity when clustering within HLA-allele-positive subsets. Repertoires with fewer than 30,000 or more than 120,000 public chains, plus five repertoires with anomalous nucleotide sharing, were excluded from co-occurrence clustering. Drawn from immuneACCESS, this table holds only the in-frame rearrangements with V and J called that TCRdb kept. Clones are partly lost; checked studies trace under half to an unresolved V gene and leave the rest unexplained. The DNA gave D and trimming, while V, J and clone size come from that table. This sample is represented by approximately 100,000 clones; 60% to 85% of them were singletons. The ten largest clones capture over 4% of the sample.

The sequenced sample consisted of PBMCs. Recombination joined TRBV28 with TRBJ2-7, with 8 bases in between that match TRBD2. This clonotype was obtained from a female donor in good health and CMV-seropositive. For the CDR3, the sequence is CASSPPGTRNAEQYF. The DNA sequence follows: TGTGCCAGCAGTCCCCCCGGGACTAGGAACGCCGAGCAGTACTTC.